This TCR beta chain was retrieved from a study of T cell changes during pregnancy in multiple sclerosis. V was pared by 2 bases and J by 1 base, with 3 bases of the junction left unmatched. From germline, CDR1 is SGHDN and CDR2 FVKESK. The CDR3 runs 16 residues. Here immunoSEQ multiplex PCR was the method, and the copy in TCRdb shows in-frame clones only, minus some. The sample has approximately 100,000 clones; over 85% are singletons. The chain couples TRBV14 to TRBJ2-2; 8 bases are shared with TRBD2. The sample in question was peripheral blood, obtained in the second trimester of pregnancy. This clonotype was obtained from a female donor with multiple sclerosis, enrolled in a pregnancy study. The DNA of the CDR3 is TGTGCCAGCAGCCAAACTAGCGGCTGGAACACCGGGGAGCTGTTTTTT. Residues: CASSQTSGWNTGELFF.